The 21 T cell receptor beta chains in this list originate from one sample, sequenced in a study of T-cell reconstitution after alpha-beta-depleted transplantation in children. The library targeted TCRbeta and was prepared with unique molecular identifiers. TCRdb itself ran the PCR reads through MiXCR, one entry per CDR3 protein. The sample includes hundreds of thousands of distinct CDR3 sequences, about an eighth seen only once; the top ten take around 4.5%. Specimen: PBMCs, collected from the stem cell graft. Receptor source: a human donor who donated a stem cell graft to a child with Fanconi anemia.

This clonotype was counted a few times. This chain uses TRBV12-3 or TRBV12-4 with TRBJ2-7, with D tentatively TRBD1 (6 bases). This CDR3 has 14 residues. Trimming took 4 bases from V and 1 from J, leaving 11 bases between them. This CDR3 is CASSWDMLSYEQYF. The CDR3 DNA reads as TGTGCCAGCAGTTGGGACATGCTGTCCTACGAGCAGTACTTC.

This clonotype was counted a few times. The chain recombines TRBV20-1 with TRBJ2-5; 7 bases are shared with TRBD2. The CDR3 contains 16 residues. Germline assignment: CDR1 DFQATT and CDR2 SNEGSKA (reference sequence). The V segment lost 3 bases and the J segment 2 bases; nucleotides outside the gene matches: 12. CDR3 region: CSARPPGGALQETQYF. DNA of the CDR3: TGCAGTGCTAGGCCCCCGGGGGGAGCGCTTCAAGAGACCCAGTACTTC.

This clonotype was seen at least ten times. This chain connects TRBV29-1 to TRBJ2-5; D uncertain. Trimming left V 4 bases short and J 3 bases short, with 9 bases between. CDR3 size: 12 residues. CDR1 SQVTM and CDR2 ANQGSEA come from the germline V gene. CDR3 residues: CSVVRVEETQYF. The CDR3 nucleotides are TGCAGCGTTGTTCGGGTGGAAGAGACCCAGTACTTC. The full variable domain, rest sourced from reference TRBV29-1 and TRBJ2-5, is SAVISQKPSRDICQRGTSLTIQCQVDSQVTMMFWYRQQPGQSLTLIATANQGSEATYESGFVIDKFPISRPNLTFSTLTVSNMSPEDSSIYLCSVVRVEETQYFGPGTRLLVL.

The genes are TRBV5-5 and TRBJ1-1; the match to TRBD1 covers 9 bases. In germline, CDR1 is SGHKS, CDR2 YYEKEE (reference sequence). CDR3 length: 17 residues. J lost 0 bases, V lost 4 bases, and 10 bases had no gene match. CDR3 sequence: CASSLVPGQGVNTEAFF. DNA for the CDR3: TGTGCCAGCAGCCTAGTCCCGGGACAGGGAGTGAACACTGAAGCTTTCTTT. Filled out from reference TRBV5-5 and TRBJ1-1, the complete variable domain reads DAGVTQSPTHLIKTRGQQVTLRCSPISGHKSVSWYQQVLGQGPQFIFQYYEKEERGRGNFPDRFSARQFPNYSSELNVNALLLGDSALYLCASSLVPGQGVNTEAFFGQGTRLTVV.

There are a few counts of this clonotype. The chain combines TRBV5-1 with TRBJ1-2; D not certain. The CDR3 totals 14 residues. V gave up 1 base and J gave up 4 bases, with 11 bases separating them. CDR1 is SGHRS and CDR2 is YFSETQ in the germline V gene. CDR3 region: CASSLSEAGYGYTF. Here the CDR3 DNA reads TGCGCCAGCAGCTTGAGTGAGGCAGGCTATGGCTACACCTTC.

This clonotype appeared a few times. This chain's CDR3 is CASSLALLEVSYNEQFF. DNA for the CDR3: TGTGCCAGCAGTTTAGCGCTGCTCGAAGTCTCCTACAATGAGCAGTTCTTC. The chain uses TRBV12-3 or TRBV12-4 and TRBJ2-1; D not certain. The CDR3 is 17 residues long. The V gene lost 0 bases and the J gene lost 0 bases, with 12 bases spanning the gap.

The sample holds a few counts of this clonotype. The CDR3 region has the DNA TGCGCCAGCAGCTTGGAGATTCGGGCTTCGGTGAACACTGAAGCTTTCTTT. Its protein is CASSLEIRASVNTEAFF. V usage is TRBV5-1 and J usage is TRBJ1-1; no definite D call. The length of the CDR3 is 17 residues. Germline loops: CDR1 SGHRS, CDR2 YFSETQ. V lost 0 bases to trimming and J lost 0 bases, with 15 bases between them.

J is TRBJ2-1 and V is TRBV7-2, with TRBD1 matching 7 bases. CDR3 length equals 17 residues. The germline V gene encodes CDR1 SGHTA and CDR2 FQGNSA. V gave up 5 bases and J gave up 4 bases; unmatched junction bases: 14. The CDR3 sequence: CASSPPSRGSWYNEQFF. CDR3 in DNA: TGTGCCAGCAGCCCTCCGTCCAGGGGGAGTTGGTACAATGAGCAGTTCTTC. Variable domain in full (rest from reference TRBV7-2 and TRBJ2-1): GAGVSQSPSNKVTEKGKDVELRCDPISGHTALYWYRQSLGQGLEFLIYFQGNSAPDKSGLPSDRFSAERTGGSVSTLTIQRTQQEDSAVYLCASSPPSRGSWYNEQFFGPGTRLTVL.

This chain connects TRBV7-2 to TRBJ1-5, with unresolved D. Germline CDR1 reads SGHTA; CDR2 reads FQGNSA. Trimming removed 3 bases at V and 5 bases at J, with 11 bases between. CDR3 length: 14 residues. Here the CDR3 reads CASSLMRKDQPQHF. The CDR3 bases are TGTGCCAGCAGCTTGATGAGGAAGGATCAGCCCCAGCATTTT.

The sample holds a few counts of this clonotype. The CDR3 DNA reads as TGCGCCAGCAGCTTGGAGACGACTAATGAAAAACTGTTTTTT. Encoded protein: CASSLETTNEKLFF. This chain uses TRBV5-1 with TRBJ1-4; the D is unclear. This CDR3 is built from 14 residues. The V gene lost 0 bases and the J gene lost 2 bases, with 5 bases spanning the gap. The V gene's germline CDR1 is SGHRS and CDR2 YFSETQ.

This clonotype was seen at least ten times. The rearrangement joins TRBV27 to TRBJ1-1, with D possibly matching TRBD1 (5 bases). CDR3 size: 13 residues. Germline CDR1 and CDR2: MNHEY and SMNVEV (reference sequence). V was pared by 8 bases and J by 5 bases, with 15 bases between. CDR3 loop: CASGPKGPTEAFF. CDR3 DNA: TGTGCCAGCGGTCCGAAGGGACCGACTGAAGCTTTCTTT.

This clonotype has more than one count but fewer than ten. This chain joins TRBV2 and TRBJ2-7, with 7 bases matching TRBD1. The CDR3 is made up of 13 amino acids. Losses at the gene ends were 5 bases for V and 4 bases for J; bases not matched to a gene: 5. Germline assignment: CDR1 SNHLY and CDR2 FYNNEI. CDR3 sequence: CASSRDSLYEQYF. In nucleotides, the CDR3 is TGTGCCAGCAGTCGGGACAGCTTGTACGAGCAGTACTTC.

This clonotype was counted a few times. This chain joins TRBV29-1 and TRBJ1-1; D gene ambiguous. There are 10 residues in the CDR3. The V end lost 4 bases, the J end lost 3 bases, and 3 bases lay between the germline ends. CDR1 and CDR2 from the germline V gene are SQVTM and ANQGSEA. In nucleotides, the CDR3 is TGCAGCGTTGGGGACACTGAAGCTTTCTTT. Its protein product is CSVGDTEAFF.

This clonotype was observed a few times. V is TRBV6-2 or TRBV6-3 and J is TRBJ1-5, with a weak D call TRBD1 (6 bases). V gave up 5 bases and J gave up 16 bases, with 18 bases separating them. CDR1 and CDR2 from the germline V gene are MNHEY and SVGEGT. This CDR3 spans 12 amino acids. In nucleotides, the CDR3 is TGTGCCAGCAGTCGCCCTCCGGGACAATTACATTTT. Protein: CASSRPPGQLHF.

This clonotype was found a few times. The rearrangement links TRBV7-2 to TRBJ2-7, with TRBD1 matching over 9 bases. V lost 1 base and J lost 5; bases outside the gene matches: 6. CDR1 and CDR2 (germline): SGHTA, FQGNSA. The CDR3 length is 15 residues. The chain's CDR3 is CASSLGDRVVNEQYF. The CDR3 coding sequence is TGTGCCAGCAGCTTAGGGGACAGGGTTGTCAACGAGCAGTACTTC.

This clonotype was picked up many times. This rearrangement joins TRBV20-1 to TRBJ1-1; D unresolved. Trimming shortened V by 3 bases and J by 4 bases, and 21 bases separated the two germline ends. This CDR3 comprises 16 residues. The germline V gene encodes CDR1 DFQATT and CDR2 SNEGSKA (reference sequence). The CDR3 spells CSARGGVGELSTEAFF. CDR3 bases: TGCAGTGCTAGGGGTGGCGTCGGGGAATTATCCACTGAAGCTTTCTTT.

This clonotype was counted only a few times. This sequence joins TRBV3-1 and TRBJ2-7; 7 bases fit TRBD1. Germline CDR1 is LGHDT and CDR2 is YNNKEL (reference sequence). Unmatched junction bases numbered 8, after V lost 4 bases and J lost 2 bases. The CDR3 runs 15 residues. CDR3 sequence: CASSRPGTATYEQYF. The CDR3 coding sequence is TGTGCCAGCAGCCGACCCGGGACAGCGACCTACGAGCAGTACTTC.

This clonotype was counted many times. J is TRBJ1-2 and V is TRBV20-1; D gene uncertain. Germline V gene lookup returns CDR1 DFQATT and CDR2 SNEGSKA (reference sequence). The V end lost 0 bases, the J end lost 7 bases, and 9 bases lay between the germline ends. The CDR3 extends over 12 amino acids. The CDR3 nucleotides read TGCAGTGCTAGAGACCGGGCTGCTGGCTACACCTTC. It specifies CSARDRAAGYTF.

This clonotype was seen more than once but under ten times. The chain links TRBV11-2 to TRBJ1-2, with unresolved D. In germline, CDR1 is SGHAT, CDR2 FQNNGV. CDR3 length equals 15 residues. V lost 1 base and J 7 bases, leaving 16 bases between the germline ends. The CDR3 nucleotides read TGTGCCAGCAGCTTAGTCGTCGCGGGTGGCGGTGGCTACACCTTC. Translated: CASSLVVAGGGGYTF.

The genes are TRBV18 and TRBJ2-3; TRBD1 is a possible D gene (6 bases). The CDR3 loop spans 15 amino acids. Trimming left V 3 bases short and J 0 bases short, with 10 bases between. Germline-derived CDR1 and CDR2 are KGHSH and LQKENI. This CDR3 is CASSPGTSSTDTQYF. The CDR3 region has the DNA TGTGCCAGCTCACCTGGGACAAGTAGCACAGATACGCAGTATTTT.

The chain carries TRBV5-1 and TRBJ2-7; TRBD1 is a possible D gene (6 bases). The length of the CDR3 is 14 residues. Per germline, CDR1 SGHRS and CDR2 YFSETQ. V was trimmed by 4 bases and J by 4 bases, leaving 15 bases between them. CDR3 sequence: CASSQLTQGYEQYF. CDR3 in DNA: TGCGCCAGCAGCCAACTCACCCAGGGGTACGAGCAGTACTTC.